This T cell receptor beta chain emerged from a study of blood T cell repertoires in COVID-19 (dated by TCRdb to 2020 to 2021). Describing the broader study: Collaborator samples came from the United States, Italy and Spain and covered acute and convalescent phases of COVID-19. The material from the prospective study consisted of cDNA or gDNA derived from T cells, B-cell-depleted T cells, or PBMCs. The dataset comprised deeply sampled blood TCRbeta repertoires from subjects exposed to, actively infected with, or recovered from COVID-19. A freely available public database, intended as a resource for researchers studying the immune response to SARS-CoV-2, is where the repertoires were released. The samples were drawn from the first 160 participants of the ongoing ImmuneRACE study and from 950 to 1,500 subjects provided by 6 global collaborators. Sample metadata almost always included a de-identified subject ID, COVID-19 status, age in years and sex. Where available, HLA class I and class II types were taken from metadata supplied by the sample provider and were not determined by assay-based typing. Overall study outcomes, separate from this receptor: The quantity of clinical and demographic metadata differed by source and by participant and was supplied without curation.

Notes on this clone: This clone's antigen is unknown. No much larger clonotype is one base removed from it; base qualities were not supplied.

From the germline V gene (reference sequence), CDR1 is LGHDT and CDR2 is YNNKEL. Deletion took 1 base off V and 6 bases off J, with a span of 13 bases between the germline ends. The CDR3 measures 15 amino acids from cysteine to phenylalanine. Only the CDR3 DNA stays, 45 bases, in frame from base 1. TCRbeta CDR3 regions were amplified from genomic DNA using the immunoSEQ Assay, a bias-controlled multiplex PCR. The study's processing was this. Nucleated cell counts per sample were estimated from amplification of reference gene primers within the assay. To quantify the absolute abundance of each unique TCRbeta CDR3 rearrangement, sequence reads were collapsed and filtered. For each sample, productive Simpson clonality was calculated by taking the square root of Simpson's diversity index across productive rearrangements. The table was pulled from immuneACCESS by TCRdb, which kept in-frame rearrangements only. Such tables lose some clones; where checked, under half of the loss comes from unresolved V genes, and the rest has no known cause. That table is the source of V, J and clone size, and D and trimming were worked out from the DNA. The sample has around 70,000 clones on record, around 86% of them singletons. Clones ranked in the top ten supply about 30% of the sample.

Each collaborating institution followed its own protocols to collect whole blood in K2EDTA tubes. For TCRbeta analysis, collaborators shipped samples as frozen whole blood, isolated PBMCs, or DNA extracted from either of those sample types. The chain was built from TRBV3-1 (or the pseudogene TRBV3-2) and TRBJ1-5; TRBD1 is perhaps the D gene, given 5 matching bases. The clonotype comes from a woman aged 80 or older with active or convalescent COVID-19. Sequencing was done on a sample of peripheral blood. Here is the DNA: TGTGCCAGCAGCCAAGGGGGGGGGTTCGGTCAGCCCCAGCATTTT. The translation is CASSQGGGFGQPQHF.